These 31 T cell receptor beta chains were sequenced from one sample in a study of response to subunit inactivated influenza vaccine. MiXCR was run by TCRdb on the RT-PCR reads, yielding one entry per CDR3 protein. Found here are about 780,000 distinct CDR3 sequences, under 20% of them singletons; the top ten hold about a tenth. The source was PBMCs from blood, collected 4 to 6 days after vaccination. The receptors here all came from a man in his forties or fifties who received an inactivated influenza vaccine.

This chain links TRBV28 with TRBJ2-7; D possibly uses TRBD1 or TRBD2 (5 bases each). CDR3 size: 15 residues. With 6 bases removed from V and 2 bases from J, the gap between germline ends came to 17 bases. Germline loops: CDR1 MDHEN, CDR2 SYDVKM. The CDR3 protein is CASRSRGKGTYEQYF. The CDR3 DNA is TGTGCCAGCAGATCCCGGGGAAAGGGGACCTACGAGCAGTACTTC. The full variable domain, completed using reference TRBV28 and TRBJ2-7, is DVKVTQSSRYLVKRTGEKVFLECVQDMDHENMFWYRQDPGLGLRLIYFSYDVKMKEKGDIPEGYSVSREKKERFSLILESASTNQTSMYLCASRSRGKGTYEQYFGPGTRLTVT.

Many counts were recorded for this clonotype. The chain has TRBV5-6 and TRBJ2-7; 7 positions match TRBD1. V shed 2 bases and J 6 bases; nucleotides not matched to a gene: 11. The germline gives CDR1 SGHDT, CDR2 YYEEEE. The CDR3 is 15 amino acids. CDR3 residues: CASSLGDRVIREQYF. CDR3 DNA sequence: TGTGCCAGCAGCTTAGGCGACAGGGTGATTCGCGAGCAGTACTTC.

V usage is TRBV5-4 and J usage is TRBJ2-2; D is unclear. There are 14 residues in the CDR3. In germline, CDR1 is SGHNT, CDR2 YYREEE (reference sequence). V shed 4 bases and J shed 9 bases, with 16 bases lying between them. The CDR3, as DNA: TGTGCCAGCAGCCCATCGACGACGCGCCGGGAGCTGTTTTTT. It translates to CASSPSTTRRELFF. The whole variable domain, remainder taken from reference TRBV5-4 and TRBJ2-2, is ETGVTQSPTHLIKTRGQQVTLRCSSQSGHNTVSWYQQALGQGPQFIFQYYREEENGRGNFPPRFSGLQFPNYSSELNVNALELDDSALYLCASSPSTTRRELFFGEGSRLTVL.

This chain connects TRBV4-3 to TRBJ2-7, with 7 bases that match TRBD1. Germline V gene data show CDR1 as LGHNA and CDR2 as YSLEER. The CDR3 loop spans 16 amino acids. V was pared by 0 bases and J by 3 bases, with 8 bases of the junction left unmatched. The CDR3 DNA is TGCGCCAGCAGCCAAGACCCCCCGCCAGGGGGCTACGAGCAGTACTTC. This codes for CASSQDPPPGGYEQYF.

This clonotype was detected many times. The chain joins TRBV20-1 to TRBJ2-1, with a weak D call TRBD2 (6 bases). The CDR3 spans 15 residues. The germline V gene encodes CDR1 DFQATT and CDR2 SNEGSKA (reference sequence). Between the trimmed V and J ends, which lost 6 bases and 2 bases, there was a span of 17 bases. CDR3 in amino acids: CSATGLARTYNEQFF. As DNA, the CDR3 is TGCAGTGCAACGGGACTGGCGAGGACCTACAATGAGCAGTTCTTC.

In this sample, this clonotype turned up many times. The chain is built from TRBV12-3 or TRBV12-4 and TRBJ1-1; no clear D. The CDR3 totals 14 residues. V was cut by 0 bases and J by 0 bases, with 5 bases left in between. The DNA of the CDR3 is TGTGCCAGCAGTTTAGCCAGTATGAACACTGAAGCTTTCTTT. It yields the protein CASSLASMNTEAFF.

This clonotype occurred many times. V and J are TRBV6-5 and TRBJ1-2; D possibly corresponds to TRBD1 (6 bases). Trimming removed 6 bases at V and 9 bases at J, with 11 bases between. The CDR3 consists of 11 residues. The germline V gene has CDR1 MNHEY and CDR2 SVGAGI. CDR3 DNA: TGTGCCAGCAGCAACAGGGTACGCTACACCTTC. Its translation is CASSNRVRYTF.

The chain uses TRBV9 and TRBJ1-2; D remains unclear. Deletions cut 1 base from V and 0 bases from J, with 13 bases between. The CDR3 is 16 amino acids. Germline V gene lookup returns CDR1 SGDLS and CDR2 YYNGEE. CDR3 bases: TGTGCCAGCAGCGTATCTTTCGGCCCCTCTAACTATGGCTACACCTTC. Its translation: CASSVSFGPSNYGYTF.

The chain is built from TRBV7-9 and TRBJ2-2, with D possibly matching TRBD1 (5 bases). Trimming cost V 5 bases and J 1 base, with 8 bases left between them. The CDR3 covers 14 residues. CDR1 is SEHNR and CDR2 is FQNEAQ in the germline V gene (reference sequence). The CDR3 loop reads CASSETGNTGELFF. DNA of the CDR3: TGTGCCAGCAGCGAAACAGGGAACACCGGGGAGCTGTTTTTT.

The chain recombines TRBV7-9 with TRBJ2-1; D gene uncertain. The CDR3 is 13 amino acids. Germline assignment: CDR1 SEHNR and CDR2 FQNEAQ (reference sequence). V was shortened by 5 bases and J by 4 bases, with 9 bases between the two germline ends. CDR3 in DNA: TGTGCCAGCAGCGCCACAGAATACAATGAGCAGTTCTTC. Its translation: CASSATEYNEQFF.

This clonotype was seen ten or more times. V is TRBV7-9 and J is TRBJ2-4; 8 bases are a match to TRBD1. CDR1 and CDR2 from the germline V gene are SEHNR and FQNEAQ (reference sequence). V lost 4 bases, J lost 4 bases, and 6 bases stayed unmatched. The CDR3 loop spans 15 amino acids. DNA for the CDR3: TGTGCCAGCAGCTACGGACAGGGCACAAAAAACATTCAGTACTTC. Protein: CASSYGQGTKNIQYF.

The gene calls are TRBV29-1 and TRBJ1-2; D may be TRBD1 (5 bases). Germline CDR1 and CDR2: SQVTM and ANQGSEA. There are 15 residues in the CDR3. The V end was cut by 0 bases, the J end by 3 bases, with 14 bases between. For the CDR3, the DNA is TGCAGCGTTGAAGATGGGGCTTCGGGGCACTATGGCTACACCTTC. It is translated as CSVEDGASGHYGYTF. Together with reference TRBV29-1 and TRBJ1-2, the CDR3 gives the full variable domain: SAVISQKPSRDICQRGTSLTIQCQVDSQVTMMFWYRQQPGQSLTLIATANQGSEATYESGFVIDKFPISRPNLTFSTLTVSNMSPEDSSIYLCSVEDGASGHYGYTFGSGTRLTVV.

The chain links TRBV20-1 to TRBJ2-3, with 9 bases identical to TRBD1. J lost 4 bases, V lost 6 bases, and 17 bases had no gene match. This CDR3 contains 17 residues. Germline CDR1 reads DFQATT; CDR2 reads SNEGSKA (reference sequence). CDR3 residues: CSARQDGTGKGADTQYF. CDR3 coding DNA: TGCAGTGCCCGGCAGGATGGGACAGGGAAGGGGGCAGATACGCAGTATTTT.

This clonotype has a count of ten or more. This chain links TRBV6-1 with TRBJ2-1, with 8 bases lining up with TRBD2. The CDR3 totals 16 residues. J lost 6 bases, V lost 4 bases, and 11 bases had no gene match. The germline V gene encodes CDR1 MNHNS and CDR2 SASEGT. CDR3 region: CASSATSGLGTNEQFF. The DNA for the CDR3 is TGTGCCAGCAGTGCAACCTCGGGACTAGGAACCAATGAGCAGTTCTTC.

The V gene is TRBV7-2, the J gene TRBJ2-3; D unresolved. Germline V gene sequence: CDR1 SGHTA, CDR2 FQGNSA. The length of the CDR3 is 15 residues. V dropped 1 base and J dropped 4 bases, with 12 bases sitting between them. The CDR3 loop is CASSLGNKHSDTQYF. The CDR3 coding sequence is TGTGCCAGCAGCTTAGGGAACAAACACTCAGATACGCAGTATTTT.

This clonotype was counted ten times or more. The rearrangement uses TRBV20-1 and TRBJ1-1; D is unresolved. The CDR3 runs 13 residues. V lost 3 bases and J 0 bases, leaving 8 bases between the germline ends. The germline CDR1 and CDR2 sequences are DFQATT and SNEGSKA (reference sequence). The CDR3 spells CSASPRLNTEAFF. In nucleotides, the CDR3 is TGCAGTGCTAGTCCCAGACTGAACACTGAAGCTTTCTTT.

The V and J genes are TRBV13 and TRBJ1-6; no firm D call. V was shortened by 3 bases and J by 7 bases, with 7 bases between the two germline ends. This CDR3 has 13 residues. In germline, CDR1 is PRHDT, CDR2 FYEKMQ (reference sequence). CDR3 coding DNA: TGTGCCAGCAGCTTTCAAAGGAATTCACCCCTCCACTTT. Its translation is CASSFQRNSPLHF.

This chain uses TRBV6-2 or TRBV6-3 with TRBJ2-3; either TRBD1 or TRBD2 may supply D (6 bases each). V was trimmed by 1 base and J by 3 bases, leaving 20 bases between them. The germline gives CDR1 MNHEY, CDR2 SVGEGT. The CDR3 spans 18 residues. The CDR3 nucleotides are TGTGCCAGCAGTTACTTGATGGCGGAGGGGGAGTGGACAGATACGCAGTATTTT. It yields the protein CASSYLMAEGEWTDTQYF.

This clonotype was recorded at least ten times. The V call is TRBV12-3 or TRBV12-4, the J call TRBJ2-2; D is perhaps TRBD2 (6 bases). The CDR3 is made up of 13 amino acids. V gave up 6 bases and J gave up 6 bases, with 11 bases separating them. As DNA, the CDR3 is TGTGCCAGCAGCCCGAGGAGGGCCGGGGAGCTGTTTTTT. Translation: CASSPRRAGELFF.

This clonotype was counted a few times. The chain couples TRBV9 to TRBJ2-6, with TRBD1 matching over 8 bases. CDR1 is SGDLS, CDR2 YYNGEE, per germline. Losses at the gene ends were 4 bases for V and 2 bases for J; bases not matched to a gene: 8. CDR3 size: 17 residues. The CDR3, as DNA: TGTGCCAGCAGCTCACGGAGGGGACAGGCTGGGGCCAACGTCCTGACTTTC. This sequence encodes CASSSRRGQAGANVLTF.

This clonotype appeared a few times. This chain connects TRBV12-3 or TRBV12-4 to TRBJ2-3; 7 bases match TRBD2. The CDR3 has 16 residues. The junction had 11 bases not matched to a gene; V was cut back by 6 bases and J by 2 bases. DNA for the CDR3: TGTGCCAGCAGCTCCGAGCGGGAAGAATACACAGATACGCAGTATTTT. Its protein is CASSSEREEYTDTQYF.

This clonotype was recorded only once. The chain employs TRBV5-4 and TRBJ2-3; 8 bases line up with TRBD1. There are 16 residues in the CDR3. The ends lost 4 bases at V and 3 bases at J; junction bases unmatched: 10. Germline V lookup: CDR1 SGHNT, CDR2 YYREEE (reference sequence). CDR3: CASSTSPGQATDTQYF. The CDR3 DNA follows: TGTGCCAGCAGCACCTCCCCGGGACAGGCGACAGATACGCAGTATTTT.

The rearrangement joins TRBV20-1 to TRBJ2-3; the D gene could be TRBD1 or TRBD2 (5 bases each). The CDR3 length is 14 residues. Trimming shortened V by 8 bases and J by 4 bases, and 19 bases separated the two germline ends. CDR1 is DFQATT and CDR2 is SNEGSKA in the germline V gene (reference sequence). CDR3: CSLSRQGDPDTQYF. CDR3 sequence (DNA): TGCAGTCTAAGCAGGCAAGGGGACCCAGATACGCAGTATTTT.

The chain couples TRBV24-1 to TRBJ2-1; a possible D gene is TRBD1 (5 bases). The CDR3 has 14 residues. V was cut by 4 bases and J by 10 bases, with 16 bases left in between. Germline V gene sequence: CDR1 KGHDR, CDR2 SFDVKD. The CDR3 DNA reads TGTGCCACCAGTGAGAAGGGGTCTCGCAGGGAGCAGTTCTTC. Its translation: CATSEKGSRREQFF.

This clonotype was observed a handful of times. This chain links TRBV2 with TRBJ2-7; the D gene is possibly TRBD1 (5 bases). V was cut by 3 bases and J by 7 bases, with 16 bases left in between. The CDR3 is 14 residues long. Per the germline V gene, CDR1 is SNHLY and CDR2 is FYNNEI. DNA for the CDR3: TGTGCCAGCAGTGAGAGGTCAGGGTTGAGGGAGCAGTACTTC. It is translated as CASSERSGLREQYF.

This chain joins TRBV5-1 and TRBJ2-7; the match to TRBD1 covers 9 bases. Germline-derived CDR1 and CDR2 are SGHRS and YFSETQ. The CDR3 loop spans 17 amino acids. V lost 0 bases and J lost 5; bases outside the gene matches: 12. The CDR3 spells CASSLAVLRTGDNEQYF. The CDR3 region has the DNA TGCGCCAGCAGCTTGGCCGTGTTAAGGACAGGGGACAACGAGCAGTACTTC.

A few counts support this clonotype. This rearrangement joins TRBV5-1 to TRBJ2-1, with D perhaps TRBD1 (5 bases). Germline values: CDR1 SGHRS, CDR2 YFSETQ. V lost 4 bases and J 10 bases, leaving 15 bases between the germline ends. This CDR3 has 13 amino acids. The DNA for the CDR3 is TGCGCCAGCAGCCTGCGAAGACAGCCGGAGCAGTTCTTC. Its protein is CASSLRRQPEQFF.

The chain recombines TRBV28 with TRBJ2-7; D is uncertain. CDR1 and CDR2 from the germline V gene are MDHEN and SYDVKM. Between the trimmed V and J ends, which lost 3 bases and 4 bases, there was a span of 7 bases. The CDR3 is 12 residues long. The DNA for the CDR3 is TGTGCCAGCAGTTTCAAGAGGTACGAGCAGTACTTC. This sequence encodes CASSFKRYEQYF.

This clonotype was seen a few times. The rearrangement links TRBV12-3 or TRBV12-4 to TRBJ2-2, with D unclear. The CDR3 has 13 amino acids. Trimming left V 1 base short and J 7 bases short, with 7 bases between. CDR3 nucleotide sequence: TGTGCCAGCAGTTTAGGGCCGGGCGGGGAGCTGTTTTTT. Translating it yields CASSLGPGGELFF.

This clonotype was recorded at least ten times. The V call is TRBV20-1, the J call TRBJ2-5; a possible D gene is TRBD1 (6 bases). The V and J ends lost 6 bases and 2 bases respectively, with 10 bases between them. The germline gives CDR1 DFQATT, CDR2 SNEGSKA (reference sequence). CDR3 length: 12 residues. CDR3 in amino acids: CSAIQGQETQYF. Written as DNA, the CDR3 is TGCAGTGCCATACAGGGACAAGAGACCCAGTACTTC.

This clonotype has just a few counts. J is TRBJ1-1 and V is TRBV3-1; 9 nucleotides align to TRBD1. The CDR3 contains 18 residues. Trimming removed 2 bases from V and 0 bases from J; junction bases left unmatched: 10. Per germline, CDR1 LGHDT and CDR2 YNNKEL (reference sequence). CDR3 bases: TGTGCCAGCAGCCAACCCGGGACAGGGAGGGGAATGAACACTGAAGCTTTCTTT. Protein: CASSQPGTGRGMNTEAFF.